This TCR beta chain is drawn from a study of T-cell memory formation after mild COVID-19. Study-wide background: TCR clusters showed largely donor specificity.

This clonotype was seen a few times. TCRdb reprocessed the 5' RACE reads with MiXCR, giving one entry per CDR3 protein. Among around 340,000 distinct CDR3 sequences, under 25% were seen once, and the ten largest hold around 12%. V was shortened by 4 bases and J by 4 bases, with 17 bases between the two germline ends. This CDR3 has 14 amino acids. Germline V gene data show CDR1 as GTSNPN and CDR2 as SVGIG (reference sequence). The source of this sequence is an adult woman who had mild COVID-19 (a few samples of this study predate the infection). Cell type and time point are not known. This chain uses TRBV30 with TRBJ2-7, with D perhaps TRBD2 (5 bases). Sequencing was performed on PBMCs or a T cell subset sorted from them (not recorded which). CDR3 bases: TGTGCCTGGATCCCTCGGGGTGCGAATTACGAGCAGTACTTC. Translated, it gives CAWIPRGANYEQYF. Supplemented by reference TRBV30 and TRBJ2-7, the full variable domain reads SQTIHQWPATLVQPVGSPLSLECTVEGTSNPNLYWYRQAAGRGLQLLFYSVGIGQISSEVPQNLSASRPQDRQFILSSKKLLLSDSGFYLCAWIPRGANYEQYFGPGTRLTVT.